Following are 14 T cell receptor beta chains from one sample sequenced in a study of CD8 T cells in Susac syndrome. The RNA, roughly 0.45 to 1 ug, was put through reverse transcription using random hexamers. Each CDR3 protein gets one entry after TCRdb re-called the immunoSEQ multiplex PCR reads with MiXCR. This table has some 97,000 distinct CDR3 sequences, about 95% appearing once. The specimen sequenced was CD8+ T cells from PBMCs. Receptors originate from a human donor with Susac syndrome.

With regard to this clonotype: At one of its ends the junction is not consistent with the germline gene, which may arise from a read error. This chain joins TRBV9 and TRBJ2-5; D remains ambiguous. Germline values: CDR1 SGDLS, CDR2 YYNGEE. The CDR3 has 13 residues. The CDR3 protein is CASSPLYQETQYF. CDR3 DNA sequence: TGTGCCAGCAGCCCCCTATACCAGGAGACCCAGTACTTC.

This clonotype was detected only a few times. The chain is built from TRBV28 and TRBJ1-2, with TRBD1 identical over 9 bases. V trimming: 3 bases; J trimming: 8 bases; junction bases outside the gene matches: 4. The CDR3 consists of 13 residues. In germline, CDR1 is MDHEN, CDR2 SYDVKM. CDR3: CASSLTGGDGYTF. The CDR3 DNA follows: TGTGCCAGCAGTTTGACAGGGGGAGACGGCTACACCTTC.

V and J are TRBV29-1 and TRBJ1-1; a weak D match, TRBD1 (6 bases). Germline values: CDR1 SQVTM, CDR2 ANQGSEA. This CDR3 is 13 amino acids long. V was trimmed by 6 bases and J by 3 bases, leaving 14 bases between them. The CDR3: CSVNRVLDTEAFF. The CDR3 coding sequence is TGCAGCGTAAACAGGGTTTTGGACACTGAAGCTTTCTTT.

The chain is built from TRBV14 and TRBJ1-2, with D maybe TRBD1 (6 bases). This CDR3 is built from 13 residues. V was shortened by 2 bases and J by 10 bases, with 14 bases between the two germline ends. Per germline, CDR1 SGHDN and CDR2 FVKESK. CDR3 in amino acids: CASSQNRVLDYTF. In DNA, the CDR3 is TGTGCCAGCAGCCAAAACAGGGTCCTGGACTACACCTTC.

This clonotype appeared a single time. The chain links TRBV7-8 to TRBJ2-2; D call uncertain. Germline values: CDR1 SGHVS, CDR2 FQNEAQ. The V end lost 0 bases, the J end lost 1 base, and 12 bases lay between the germline ends. CDR3 length equals 17 residues. The CDR3 is CASSLAAITGNTGELFF. For the CDR3, the DNA is TGTGCCAGCAGCTTAGCCGCAATAACCGGGAACACCGGGGAGCTGTTTTTT. Variable domain in full (rest from reference TRBV7-8 and TRBJ2-2): GAGVSQSPRYKVAKRGQDVALRCDPISGHVSLFWYQQALGQGPEFLTYFQNEAQLDKSGLPSDRFFAERPEGSVSTLKIQRTQQEDSAVYLCASSLAAITGNTGELFFGEGSRLTVL.

V is TRBV7-6 and J is TRBJ2-7, with TRBD1 matching 7 bases. J lost 9 bases, V lost 5 bases, and 13 bases had no gene match. CDR1 SGHVS and CDR2 FNYEAQ come from the germline V gene. The CDR3 is made up of 14 amino acids. CDR3 sequence reads: CASSPGQQGRGQYF. The CDR3 DNA sequence: TGTGCCAGCAGCCCCGGTCAACAGGGGAGAGGGCAGTACTTC.

With respect to this clonotype: The junction differs from germline at one of its ends, possibly a read error. This chain joins TRBV7-7 and TRBJ2-5, with 11 bases matching TRBD2. The CDR3 consists of 16 residues. Germline V CDR1 and CDR2: SSHAT, FNYEAQ (reference sequence). As DNA, the CDR3 is TGTGCTAGCAGCTCGGGACTAGCGGAGCTGGGAAAGACCCAGTACTTC. As protein: CASSSGLAELGKTQYF.

The rearrangement joins TRBV7-9 to TRBJ2-1; 9 positions agree with TRBD1. This CDR3 contains 15 residues. Germline trimming cut 6 bases from V and 6 bases from J; bases unmatched to any gene: 9. Germline loops: CDR1 SEHNR, CDR2 FQNEAQ (reference sequence). CDR3 sequence: CASRSGTGLSNEQFF. The CDR3 region has the DNA TGTGCCAGCAGATCCGGGACAGGGCTCTCCAATGAGCAGTTCTTC.

This chain links TRBV24-1 with TRBJ2-5; D is uncertain. This CDR3 contains 12 residues. V lost 4 bases and J 7 bases, leaving 9 bases between the germline ends. Looked up from germline, CDR1 is KGHDR and CDR2 is SFDVKD. DNA for the CDR3: TGTGCCACCAGTGACGATCCGGGGACCCAGTACTTC. This codes for CATSDDPGTQYF.

The chain links TRBV3-1 to TRBJ2-7; D may match TRBD1 or TRBD2 (5 bases each). CDR3 length equals 14 residues. With 5 bases removed from V and 0 bases from J, the gap between germline ends came to 11 bases. The V gene's germline CDR1 is LGHDT and CDR2 YNNKEL (reference sequence). For the CDR3, the DNA is TGTGCCAGCAGCTCCGGGACGGTCTCCTACGAGCAGTACTTC. It codes for CASSSGTVSYEQYF.

The V and J genes are TRBV29-1 and TRBJ1-2; no clear D gene. The germline V gene has CDR1 SQVTM and CDR2 ANQGSEA. The CDR3 extends over 13 amino acids. Trimming shortened V by 3 bases and J by 2 bases, and 10 bases separated the two germline ends. The CDR3 region has the DNA TGCAGCGTTGACGGGCGGGGAAACTATGGCTACACCTTC. Protein product: CSVDGRGNYGYTF.

V and J are TRBV29-1 and TRBJ2-3, with 7 nucleotides matching TRBD1. Germline V gives CDR1 SQVTM, CDR2 ANQGSEA. After removal of 8 bases from V and 4 bases from J, the junction contained 6 bases not matched to a gene. The CDR3 is 12 residues long. The DNA of the CDR3 is TGCAGCTATGACAGGGCCCCAGATACGCAGTATTTT. Translation gives CSYDRAPDTQYF.

This sequence joins TRBV24-1 and TRBJ2-3; D unresolved. Germline values: CDR1 KGHDR, CDR2 SFDVKD. Trimming removed 3 bases from V and 1 base from J, with 16 bases in between. The length of the CDR3 is 17 residues. The CDR3 region is CATSDPAGQHGTDTQYF. In DNA form, the CDR3 reads TGTGCCACCAGTGATCCCGCCGGGCAGCACGGCACAGATACGCAGTATTTT.

The chain carries TRBV4-1 and TRBJ2-3, with D possibly called TRBD1 or TRBD2 (5 bases each). The length of the CDR3 is 17 residues. V dropped 0 bases and J dropped 3 bases, with 16 bases sitting between them. Germline loops: CDR1 MGHRA, CDR2 YSYEKL. CDR3 DNA: TGCGCCAGCAGCCAAGACGGGACGCCAATGGGGACAGATACGCAGTATTTT. This sequence encodes CASSQDGTPMGTDTQYF.